These 26 T cell receptor beta chains originate from one sample sequenced in a study of blood T cell repertoires in COVID-19. Clones were sequenced by immunoSEQ multiplex PCR, and TCRdb holds only the in-frame ones, with some missing. The sample lists about 200,000 clones, 85% to 90% seen once, with 0.65% to 0.95% in the top ten. Sequenced input: peripheral blood. The source is a woman in her 70s with acute or convalescent COVID-19.

The chain couples TRBV12-5 to TRBJ2-7; 7 bases match TRBD2. Trimming removed 3 bases from V and 6 bases from J; junction bases left unmatched: 8. The CDR3 totals 14 residues. Germline V gene data show CDR1 as LGHNT and CDR2 as FRNRAP. CDR3 sequence reads: CASGLVRGKIEQYF. The CDR3 coding sequence is TGTGCTAGTGGTTTAGTGCGGGGGAAAATCGAGCAGTACTTC.

The rearrangement uses TRBV10-3 and TRBJ1-2; D ambiguous. This CDR3 is 14 amino acids long. Germline V CDR1 and CDR2: ENHRY, SYGVKD. V dropped 3 bases and J dropped 10 bases, with 18 bases sitting between them. CDR3: CAISDPGESPIYTF. The CDR3 bases are TGTGCCATCAGTGACCCGGGTGAATCGCCGATCTACACCTTC.

This chain uses TRBV19 with TRBJ2-1, with 8 bases lining up with TRBD2. V shed 0 bases and J 1 base; nucleotides not matched to a gene: 11. Germline CDR1 reads LNHDA; CDR2 reads SQIVND (reference sequence). This CDR3 has 19 residues. This CDR3 is CASSIDHTSGVPSYNEQFF. The CDR3 nucleotides read TGTGCCAGTAGTATAGATCATACTAGCGGAGTACCTTCCTACAATGAGCAGTTCTTC. The full variable domain, its missing parts supplied by reference TRBV19 and TRBJ2-1, is DGGITQSPKYLFRKEGQNVTLSCEQNLNHDAMYWYRQDPGQGLRLIYYSQIVNDFQKGDIAEGYSVSREKKESFPLTVTSAQKNPTAFYLCASSIDHTSGVPSYNEQFFGPGTRLTVL.

The table lists this clone with a count of one. The chain carries TRBV3-1 (or the pseudogene TRBV3-2) and TRBJ2-2; tentative D call: TRBD2 (5 bases). The germline V and J ends were trimmed by 0 bases and 1 base, with 15 bases remaining between them. The germline gives CDR1 LGHDT, CDR2 YNNKEL (reference sequence). The CDR3 sequence is 18 residues long. As DNA, the CDR3 is TGTGCCAGCAGCCAAGACGTAAGGCCCGCGGGGAACACCGGGGAGCTGTTTTTT. Residues: CASSQDVRPAGNTGELFF.

The gene calls are TRBV4-1 and TRBJ1-5; D perhaps matches TRBD1 (5 bases). Per germline, CDR1 MGHRA and CDR2 YSYEKL. V lost 4 bases, J lost 4 bases, and 11 bases lay in between. The CDR3 is made up of 14 amino acids. Here the CDR3 DNA reads TGCGCCAGCAGCCCCTACGGGGGGAATCAGCCCCAGCATTTT. Translated, it gives CASSPYGGNQPQHF.

The J gene is TRBJ2-3, the V gene TRBV7-9; 7 bases agree with TRBD1. This CDR3 region has 15 residues. Germline V gives CDR1 SEHNR, CDR2 FQNEAQ (reference sequence). V lost 7 bases, J lost 1 base, and 8 bases stayed unmatched. Here the CDR3 reads CASIQLGQGTDTQYF. CDR3 sequence (DNA): TGTGCCAGCATCCAATTAGGACAGGGCACAGATACGCAGTATTTT.

The V gene is TRBV5-1, the J gene TRBJ1-6; TRBD1 might be the D (5 bases). Germline V lookup: CDR1 SGHRS, CDR2 YFSETQ. Trimming removed 0 bases from V and 0 bases from J, with 7 bases in between. This CDR3 is built from 16 residues. The CDR3 protein is CASSLVTASYNSPLHF. In DNA form, the CDR3 reads TGCGCCAGCAGCTTGGTGACAGCCTCCTATAATTCACCCCTCCACTTT. Drawing the rest from reference TRBV5-1 and TRBJ1-6, the complete variable domain is KAGVTQTPRYLIKTRGQQVTLSCSPISGHRSVSWYQQTPGQGLQFLFEYFSETQRNKGNFPGRFSGRQFSNSRSEMNVSTLELGDSALYLCASSLVTASYNSPLHFGNGTRLTVT.

This chain joins TRBV5-4 and TRBJ2-1; TRBD1 aligns across 8 bases. CDR3 length: 19 residues. Trimming cost V 0 bases and J 3 bases; bases outside gene matches: 14. Germline CDR1 SGHNT, CDR2 YYREEE (reference sequence). CDR3 in DNA: TGTGCCAGCAGCTTGGCCTATTCCGGGACAGGAGGTATCTACAATGAGCAGTTCTTC. As protein: CASSLAYSGTGGIYNEQFF.

The gene calls are TRBV18 and TRBJ1-2; TRBD1 aligns across 7 bases. J lost 8 bases, V lost 5 bases, and 8 bases had no gene match. Germline CDR1 reads KGHSH; CDR2 reads LQKENI. The CDR3 runs 13 residues. The CDR3 is CASSYDRVRGYTF. The CDR3 DNA reads TGTGCCAGCTCATATGACAGGGTCAGAGGCTACACCTTC.

This sequence joins TRBV5-6 and TRBJ2-2; no reliable D call. This CDR3 comprises 15 residues. V lost 0 bases and J 2 bases, leaving 8 bases between the germline ends. CDR1 is SGHDT, CDR2 YYEEEE, per germline. The CDR3 bases are TGTGCCAGCAGCTTGGGACAACCTAACACCGGGGAGCTGTTTTTT. Amino acids: CASSLGQPNTGELFF. Variable domain in full (rest from reference TRBV5-6 and TRBJ2-2): DAGVTQSPTHLIKTRGQQVTLRCSPKSGHDTVSWYQQALGQGPQFIFQYYEEEERQRGNFPDRFSGHQFPNYSSELNVNALLLGDSALYLCASSLGQPNTGELFFGEGSRLTVL.

In its sample, this clone was seen a few times. V and J are TRBV20-1 and TRBJ2-1; D perhaps matches TRBD2 (5 bases). Germline CDR1 DFQATT, CDR2 SNEGSKA (reference sequence). The length of the CDR3 is 15 residues. V dropped 6 bases and J dropped 2 bases, with 17 bases sitting between them. Here the CDR3 reads CSASPSSGTYNEQFF. CDR3 sequence (DNA): TGCAGTGCCAGTCCTTCAAGCGGAACCTACAATGAGCAGTTCTTC.

This chain joins TRBV10-1 and TRBJ1-1; no clear D gene. Trimming took off 7 bases at V and 4 bases at J, with 13 bases between the two ends. The CDR3 loop spans 13 amino acids. Germline V gives CDR1 WNHNN, CDR2 SYGVQD (reference sequence). The CDR3 is CASTRREGTEAFF. DNA for the CDR3: TGCGCCAGCACCCGCCGGGAAGGCACTGAAGCTTTCTTT.

The genes are TRBV12-3 or TRBV12-4 and TRBJ1-5; a possible D gene is TRBD1 (5 bases). V dropped 4 bases and J dropped 5 bases, with 9 bases sitting between them. The CDR3 is 13 residues long. DNA of the CDR3: TGTGCCAGCAGTTCTCAGGGTCATCAGCCCCAGCATTTT. Its protein is CASSSQGHQPQHF.

The chain joins TRBV5-6 to TRBJ2-1; D gene ambiguous. Germline V gives CDR1 SGHDT, CDR2 YYEEEE. V dropped 7 bases and J dropped 7 bases, with 12 bases sitting between them. The CDR3 is 12 residues long. The CDR3 loop reads CASSRWANEQFF. The DNA of the CDR3 is TGTGCCAGCTCCAGGTGGGCTAATGAGCAGTTCTTC.

V and J are TRBV11-3 and TRBJ1-2, with D maybe TRBD1 (6 bases). Trimming removed 5 bases at V and 7 bases at J, with 11 bases between. The germline V gene encodes CDR1 SGHNT and CDR2 YENEEA. CDR3 length equals 12 residues. The CDR3 coding sequence is TGTGCCAGCAGCGCAAACAGGGCTGGCTACACCTTC. Protein sequence: CASSANRAGYTF. The variable domain in full, with the rest retrieved from reference TRBV11-3 and TRBJ1-2, is EAGVVQSPRYKIIEKKQPVAFWCNPISGHNTLYWYLQNLGQGPELLIRYENEEAVDDSQLPKDRFSAERLKGVDSTLKIQPAELGDSAVYLCASSANRAGYTFGSGTRLTVV.

The chain combines TRBV9 with TRBJ2-4; 9 bases fit TRBD2. The CDR3 loop spans 16 amino acids. Germline V gene data show CDR1 as SGDLS and CDR2 as YYNGEE. J was trimmed by 5 bases and V by 2 bases; bases with no gene match: 8. The CDR3 DNA is TGTGCCAGCAGCGTGGGGATAGCGGGAGCGGAAAACATTCAGTACTTC. This gives the protein CASSVGIAGAENIQYF.

This chain connects TRBV7-2 to TRBJ2-4; TRBD2 matches at 11 bases. The germline CDR1 and CDR2 sequences are SGHTA and FQGNSA. Trimming removed 5 bases from V and 0 bases from J; junction bases left unmatched: 12. CDR3 length: 19 amino acids. CDR3 sequence: CASSPLAGGSLRAKNIQYF. For the CDR3, the DNA is TGTGCCAGCAGCCCCCTAGCGGGAGGATCACTCCGAGCCAAAAACATTCAGTACTTC. The full variable domain, with the rest looked up from reference TRBV7-2 and TRBJ2-4, is GAGVSQSPSNKVTEKGKDVELRCDPISGHTALYWYRQSLGQGLEFLIYFQGNSAPDKSGLPSDRFSAERTGGSVSTLTIQRTQQEDSAVYLCASSPLAGGSLRAKNIQYFGAGTRLSVL.

V and J are TRBV21-1 and TRBJ1-1; the table assigns TRBD1, which was not confirmed against the DNA. TRBV21-1 is given as a pseudogene. This CDR3 has 19 amino acids. The CDR3 DNA is TGTGCCAGCAGCGCTTTCCCCGGGACAGGGGGCGCTTCGGGGACTGAAGCTTTCTTT. Protein sequence: CASSAFPGTGGASGTEAFF.

The chain is built from TRBV19 and TRBJ1-2; the match to TRBD1 covers 9 bases. J gave up 4 bases and V 7 bases, and 7 bases lay outside the gene matches. The length of the CDR3 is 14 residues. Germline V gene data show CDR1 as LNHDA and CDR2 as SQIVND (reference sequence). The CDR3 DNA is TGTGCCAGTATGGACAGGGGTGCCGTCTATGGCTACACCTTC. It specifies CASMDRGAVYGYTF.

The V and J genes are TRBV18 and TRBJ1-1, with TRBD1 matching 11 bases. This CDR3 is 15 amino acids long. CDR1 KGHSH and CDR2 LQKENI come from the germline V gene. Unmatched junction bases numbered 4, after V lost 2 bases and J lost 5 bases. The CDR3: CASSPGQGALTEAFF. Here the CDR3 DNA reads TGTGCCAGCTCACCAGGACAGGGGGCCTTAACTGAAGCTTTCTTT.

A single count supports this clone. J is TRBJ1-1 and V is TRBV7-8; maybe TRBD1 (5 bases). V was pared by 3 bases and J by 4 bases, with 18 bases between. Germline V gives CDR1 SGHVS, CDR2 FQNEAQ. The CDR3 is 16 residues long. CDR3 in DNA: TGTGCCAGCAGCTTTACGGGACTCCGTATCGGCACTGAAGCTTTCTTT. Amino acids: CASSFTGLRIGTEAFF.

This chain connects TRBV6-5 to TRBJ2-7, with a tentative D call TRBD2 (6 bases). The CDR3 totals 15 residues. CDR1 is MNHEY, CDR2 SVGAGI, per germline. The germline V and J ends were trimmed by 6 bases and 2 bases, with 17 bases remaining between them. The CDR3 nucleotides are TGTGCCAGCAGCCGCTCTCCGGGGGACGCCTACGAGCAGTACTTC. It yields the protein CASSRSPGDAYEQYF.

This clone showed up just a few times. The chain employs TRBV2 and TRBJ2-7; 7 bases fit TRBD2. The J segment lost 2 bases and the V segment lost 3 bases, leaving 7 bases of the junction unmatched. Germline assignment: CDR1 SNHLY and CDR2 FYNNEI. The CDR3 is 15 residues long. This CDR3 is CASSDKVGGAYEQYF. The CDR3 DNA reads as TGTGCCAGCAGTGATAAGGTTGGGGGGGCCTACGAGCAGTACTTC.

The J gene is TRBJ1-3, the V gene TRBV11-2; D is possibly TRBD1 (6 bases). Germline loops: CDR1 SGHAT, CDR2 FQNNGV. The CDR3 runs to 14 residues. Trimming took 5 bases from V and 2 from J, leaving 10 bases between them. CDR3 loop: CASSPQGTGNTIYF. The CDR3, as DNA: TGTGCCAGCAGCCCTCAGGGGACTGGAAACACCATATATTTT.

The CDR3 nucleotides are TGCGCCAGCAGCCTAGGGGCGTCCTATGGCTACACCTTC. Translation: CASSLGASYGYTF. J is TRBJ1-2 and V is TRBV5-1, with D tentatively TRBD1 (5 bases). The CDR3 is 13 residues long. V was cut by 4 bases and J by 4 bases, with 11 bases left in between. Looked up from germline, CDR1 is SGHRS and CDR2 is YFSETQ.

The chain combines TRBV7-8 with TRBJ1-2, with 8 bases matching TRBD1. V lost 4 bases, J lost 7 bases, and 8 bases stayed unmatched. Germline-derived CDR1 and CDR2 are SGHVS and FQNEAQ. The CDR3 length is 14 residues. The CDR3: CASSSLDRVIGYTF. Written as DNA, the CDR3 is TGTGCCAGCAGCTCCCTGGACAGGGTGATTGGCTACACCTTC.